Listed here are 17 T cell receptor beta chains from one sample, sequenced in a study of T cell repertoires in cytomegalovirus infection. The antigens of these receptors remain unknown. TCRdb called the reads again in MiXCR, with one record for every CDR3 protein. The sample holds approximately 1,000,000 distinct CDR3 sequences, roughly 31% seen once. Sequenced material: cultured CD8+ T cells from PBMCs, taken from culture after CMV antigen stimulation. The origin of the receptors is a human donor in good health (CMV status not recorded). Some clones in this sample may be carry-over from other donors' samples.

This rearrangement joins TRBV28 to TRBJ2-3; the D is unclear. CDR3 length: 13 residues. Germline CDR1 MDHEN, CDR2 SYDVKM. Trimming stripped 3 bases from V and 14 bases from J, with 18 bases between. The CDR3 is CASSFIEGPSVYF. The CDR3 DNA sequence: TGTGCCAGCAGTTTCATCGAAGGGCCCTCGGTGTATTTT.

The V gene is TRBV7-6, the J gene TRBJ2-3; 10 positions match TRBD2. The V gene's germline CDR1 is SGHVS and CDR2 FNYEAQ. V dropped 5 bases and J dropped 6; count of bases not matched to a gene: 14. This CDR3 has 17 amino acids. The CDR3 sequence: CASSGASGGRYLDTQYF. In DNA, the CDR3 is TGTGCCAGCAGCGGAGCTAGCGGGGGTCGCTATCTGGATACGCAGTATTTT.

V and J are TRBV10-2 and TRBJ2-5; maybe TRBD1 (6 bases). V dropped 4 bases and J dropped 5 bases, with 17 bases sitting between them. This CDR3 comprises 15 residues. Germline CDR1 is WSHSY and CDR2 is SAAADI. The CDR3 region has the DNA TGCGCCAGCAGTGTGGGGGCCCTTCGACTGGAGACCCAGTACTTC. Translated: CASSVGALRLETQYF.

The CDR3 loop is CASSLPSGGYDEQFF. CDR3 DNA: TGTGCCAGCAGTTTGCCTAGCGGGGGTTACGATGAGCAGTTCTTC. The chain links TRBV27 to TRBJ2-1; TRBD2 matches 10 bases. V lost 3 bases and J lost 8; bases outside the gene matches: 7. The CDR3 extends over 15 amino acids. CDR1 MNHEY and CDR2 SMNVEV come from the germline V gene (reference sequence).

Concerning this clonotype: A junction end diverges from the germline sequence, so it may reflect a read error. The chain is built from TRBV2 and TRBJ2-3; unclear D gene. The germline gives CDR1 SNHLY, CDR2 FYNNEI. The CDR3 has 11 residues. CDR3 sequence (DNA): TGTGCCAGCATTCTATGGGATATGCAGTATTTT. It yields the protein CASILWDMQYF.

This chain joins TRBV10-3 and TRBJ2-7; D is unclear. Germline V CDR1 and CDR2: ENHRY, SYGVKD. The CDR3 has 11 amino acids. The V end was cut by 3 bases, the J end by 6 bases, with 6 bases between. The CDR3 region is CAISDPPEQYF. For the CDR3, the DNA is TGTGCCATCAGTGATCCCCCCGAGCAGTACTTC.

Only a few counts were recorded for this clonotype. The V call is TRBV6-2 or TRBV6-3, the J call TRBJ2-7; TRBD2 agrees at 7 bases. This CDR3 comprises 15 residues. V lost 2 bases, J lost 2 bases, and 6 bases stayed unmatched. Germline V CDR1 and CDR2: MNHEY, SVGEGT. CDR3 DNA sequence: TGTGCCAGCAGTTACGCGGGGGACGACCCCTACGAGCAGTACGTC. Encoded protein: CASSYAGDDPYEQYV.

The V gene is TRBV7-9, the J gene TRBJ1-2, with 11 bases identical to TRBD1. V was pared by 5 bases and J by 7 bases, with 6 bases of the junction left unmatched. This CDR3 has 14 amino acids. From germline, CDR1 is SEHNR and CDR2 FQNEAQ (reference sequence). CDR3 sequence (DNA): TGTGCCAGCAGCCAGGACAGGGGGCTCTTTGGCTACACCTTC. The encoded protein is CASSQDRGLFGYTF.

The rearrangement uses TRBV27 and TRBJ2-1; 12 nucleotides match TRBD2. J was trimmed by 6 bases and V by 2 bases; bases with no gene match: 5. Germline V gene lookup returns CDR1 MNHEY and CDR2 SMNVEV (reference sequence). The CDR3 loop spans 16 amino acids. The CDR3 bases are TGTGCCAGCAGTTTACCTCCTAGCGGGGGGGCCAATGAGCAGTTCTTC. Translated: CASSLPPSGGANEQFF.

The gene calls are TRBV7-2 and TRBJ2-3; TRBD2 matches 11 bases. J gave up 2 bases and V 8 bases, and 3 bases lay outside the gene matches. There are 14 residues in the CDR3. Looked up from germline, CDR1 is SGHTA and CDR2 is FQGNSA. In nucleotides, the CDR3 is TGTGCCAGCGCTAGCGGGGGGATCACAGATACGCAGTATTTT. The encoded protein is CASASGGITDTQYF.

The genes are TRBV7-9 and TRBJ2-1; 14 bases are a match to TRBD2. The ends lost 2 bases at V and 2 bases at J; junction bases unmatched: 2. Germline V gene sequence: CDR1 SEHNR, CDR2 FQNEAQ (reference sequence). The CDR3 sequence is 17 residues long. As DNA, the CDR3 is TGTGCCAGCAGCTTAAGGGGACTAGCGGGGGCCTACAATGAGCAGTTCTTC. It yields the protein CASSLRGLAGAYNEQFF.

This clonotype was recorded a few times. This rearrangement joins TRBV6-1 to TRBJ2-7; D ambiguous. Germline CDR1 MNHNS, CDR2 SASEGT. This CDR3 comprises 13 residues. Between the trimmed V and J ends, which lost 0 bases and 4 bases, there was a span of 7 bases. CDR3 in DNA: TGTGCCAGCAGTGAAGCACCAGCGTACGAGCAGTACGTC. As protein: CASSEAPAYEQYV.

The chain has TRBV7-9 and TRBJ1-6; D gene unclear. In germline, CDR1 is SEHNR, CDR2 FQNEAQ (reference sequence). V was clipped by 5 bases and J by 10 bases, with 12 bases between them. The CDR3 loop spans 13 amino acids. The CDR3 sequence is CASSPDVRSPLHF. In DNA form, the CDR3 reads TGTGCCAGCAGCCCAGATGTACGGTCACCCCTCCACTTT.

In its sample, this clonotype was seen a few times. The chain uses TRBV7-3 and TRBJ1-6; D not certain. Trimming took 3 bases from V and 0 from J, leaving 6 bases between them. The CDR3 length is 15 residues. Per germline, CDR1 SGHTA and CDR2 FQGTGA. Here the CDR3 DNA reads TGTGCCAGCAGCTTCGCCGGCTCCTATAATTCACCCCTCCACTTT. It codes for CASSFAGSYNSPLHF.

The genes are TRBV6-8 and TRBJ2-3, with 7 nucleotides matching TRBD2. CDR1 MNHGY and CDR2 SAAAGT come from the germline V gene. With 6 bases clipped from V and 2 bases from J, the junction kept 8 bases outside the gene matches. This CDR3 has 15 amino acids. In nucleotides, the CDR3 is TGTGCCAGCAGCCCTCATCGACTAGCCACAGATACGCAGTATTTT. Encoded protein: CASSPHRLATDTQYF.

This chain links TRBV28 with TRBJ2-1; 10 bases are shared with TRBD1. V was clipped by 5 bases and J by 8 bases; unmatched bases: 6. Germline V lookup: CDR1 MDHEN, CDR2 SYDVKM. This CDR3 spans 14 amino acids. The CDR3 bases are TGTGCCAGCAGTCCTAGACAGGGGGCTTATGAGCAGTTCTTC. The encoded protein is CASSPRQGAYEQFF. Full variable domain (outside the CDR3, taken from reference TRBV28 and TRBJ2-1): DVKVTQSSRYLVKRTGEKVFLECVQDMDHENMFWYRQDPGLGLRLIYFSYDVKMKEKGDIPEGYSVSREKKERFSLILESASTNQTSMYLCASSPRQGAYEQFFGPGTRLTVL.

The gene calls are TRBV7-9 and TRBJ2-3; TRBD1 aligns across 7 bases. This CDR3 contains 15 residues. V was pared by 5 bases and J by 2 bases, with 7 bases of the junction left unmatched. The germline V gene encodes CDR1 SEHNR and CDR2 FQNEAQ (reference sequence). The CDR3 spells CASSLGQEITDTQYF. The CDR3 DNA reads TGTGCCAGCAGCCTAGGACAGGAGATCACAGATACGCAGTATTTT.